The 12 T cell receptor beta chains given below trace back to one sample, sequenced in a study of blood T cells in healthy people across ages. For the second PCR, which ran for about 6 to 11 cycles, a sample-barcoded 5' primer and a J-beta primer mix were used. TCRdb re-derived calls from the 5' RACE reads in MiXCR, one entry per CDR3 protein. The data contain about 650,000 distinct CDR3 sequences, approximately 31% of them singletons. Specimen: blood. The receptors stem from a woman at least 80 years old in good health.

Many counts were recorded for this clonotype. The chain links TRBV6-1 to TRBJ2-7; TRBD1 is a possible D gene (5 bases). V lost 2 bases and J 8 bases, leaving 13 bases between the germline ends. Germline CDR1 and CDR2: MNHNS and SASEGT. The CDR3 extends over 13 amino acids. CDR3 sequence: CASSELPQGQQYF. The DNA for the CDR3 is TGTGCCAGCAGTGAACTCCCGCAGGGCCAGCAGTACTTC.

The chain couples TRBV5-8 to TRBJ2-3, with 11 bases matching TRBD2. V dropped 0 bases and J dropped 2; count of bases not matched to a gene: 8. Germline-derived CDR1 and CDR2 are SGHTS and YDEGEE. This CDR3 contains 18 residues. The CDR3 protein is CASSLEWGLAANTDTQYF. In DNA form, the CDR3 reads TGTGCCAGCAGCTTGGAGTGGGGACTAGCGGCGAACACAGATACGCAGTATTTT. Looking up the rest from reference TRBV5-8 and TRBJ2-3 gives the full variable domain: EAGVTQSPTHLIKTRGQQATLRCSPISGHTSVYWYQQALGLGLQFLLWYDEGEERNRGNFPPRFSGRQFPNYSSELNVNALELEDSALYLCASSLEWGLAANTDTQYFGPGTRLTVL.

This clonotype was found many times. The rearrangement links TRBV5-1 to TRBJ1-2; D gene ambiguous. Germline V gives CDR1 SGHRS, CDR2 YFSETQ. The CDR3 has 14 amino acids. Trimming pared 0 bases from V and 1 base from J, leaving 7 bases between. The CDR3 spells CASSLDYSNYGYTF. CDR3 nucleotide sequence: TGCGCCAGCAGCTTGGATTACAGTAACTATGGCTACACCTTC.

This clonotype came up many times. This chain connects TRBV12-3 or TRBV12-4 to TRBJ1-2; no definite D call. CDR3 size: 13 residues. V lost 0 bases, J lost 7 bases, and 9 bases lay in between. DNA of the CDR3: TGTGCCAGCAGTTTAGCTCCTCTGGGTGGCTACACCTTC. It translates to CASSLAPLGGYTF.

This clonotype was seen ten or more times. This may be a read error, as it is one base from a much larger clone. This chain joins TRBV20-1 and TRBJ2-5; D call uncertain. The CDR3 is 11 amino acids. CDR1 and CDR2 (germline): DFQATT, SNEGSKA (reference sequence). V dropped 1 base and J dropped 11 bases, with 11 bases sitting between them. The CDR3 region has the DNA TGCAGTGCTAGAGTGGCCTTTGAGCAGTACTTC. It codes for CSARVAFEQYF.

This clonotype was observed many times. This chain joins TRBV4-2 and TRBJ1-1, with a possible D match to TRBD1 (5 bases). The CDR3 totals 15 residues. V lost 1 base and J 0 bases, leaving 9 bases between the germline ends. Germline V gene lookup returns CDR1 LGHNA and CDR2 YNFKEQ. The CDR3 nucleotides read TGTGCCAGCAGCCAAGTCCAGGGAATGAACACTGAAGCTTTCTTT. This encodes CASSQVQGMNTEAFF.

In its sample, this clonotype was seen many times. The V gene is TRBV12-3 or TRBV12-4, the J gene TRBJ2-2; unclear D gene. V was cut by 6 bases and J by 8 bases, with 7 bases left in between. The CDR3 runs 11 residues. The CDR3: CASSPRGELFF. The CDR3 DNA is TGTGCCAGCAGCCCCCGGGGGGAGCTGTTTTTT.

This clonotype was seen many times. This rearrangement joins TRBV4-3 to TRBJ2-1, with D possibly being TRBD2 (7 bases). V lost 4 bases, J lost 7 bases, and 20 bases lay in between. Germline-derived CDR1 and CDR2 are LGHNA and YSLEER. This CDR3 region has 16 residues. CDR3 amino acids: CASSPRIGLGGNEQFF. CDR3 nucleotide sequence: TGCGCCAGCAGCCCCAGAATAGGACTAGGGGGAAATGAGCAGTTCTTC.

V and J are TRBV6-5 and TRBJ2-1; maybe TRBD1 (5 bases). The V gene lost 0 bases and the J gene lost 8 bases, with 14 bases spanning the gap. The CDR3 is 15 residues long. The germline CDR1 and CDR2 sequences are MNHEY and SVGAGI. Written as DNA, the CDR3 is TGTGCCAGCAGTTACTCAGGCAGGGATCGGGATGAGCAGTTCTTC. It specifies CASSYSGRDRDEQFF.

Worth noting for this clonotype: A much bigger clone sits one base away, suggesting this may be a read error. The chain uses TRBV12-5 and TRBJ2-5, with D unresolved. Trimming took off 6 bases at V and 11 bases at J, with 22 bases between the two ends. Germline CDR1 reads LGHNT; CDR2 reads FRNRAP. The CDR3 runs 14 residues. Written as DNA, the CDR3 is TGTGCTAGTGGCGAAGGGTCCTCCTACAATGAGCAGTACTTC. Amino acids: CASGEGSSYNEQYF.

The V and J genes are TRBV4-2 and TRBJ2-1; 15 bases map to TRBD2. The germline gives CDR1 LGHNA, CDR2 YNFKEQ. V lost 3 bases and J lost 1; bases outside the gene matches: 13. The CDR3 length is 21 residues. The CDR3 reads CASSQTKGLAGGRLSYNEQFF. DNA for the CDR3: TGTGCCAGCAGCCAGACCAAAGGACTAGCGGGGGGGCGGCTATCCTACAATGAGCAGTTCTTC.

This clonotype was seen ten or more times. The gene calls are TRBV10-3 and TRBJ1-2; 10 bases fit TRBD1. CDR1 is ENHRY, CDR2 SYGVKD, per germline. The ends lost 3 bases at V and 5 bases at J; junction bases unmatched: 6. This CDR3 comprises 15 residues. CDR3 in amino acids: CAISDRDRGFYGYTF. CDR3 DNA sequence: TGTGCCATCAGTGACAGGGACAGGGGTTTTTATGGCTACACCTTC.